The clone carrying this T cell receptor (beta chain) came up once. The sample comes from a study of CD8 T cells in Susac syndrome. This CDR3 spans 14 amino acids. CDR1 is DFQATT and CDR2 is SNEGSKA in the germline V gene (reference sequence). Germline trimming cut 3 bases from V and 4 bases from J; bases unmatched to any gene: 6. Reverse transcription of about 0.5 to 1 ug RNA was carried out with random hexamers. TCRdb reprocessed the immunoSEQ multiplex PCR reads with MiXCR, giving one entry per CDR3 protein. The sample contains around 130,000 distinct CDR3 sequences, roughly 80% of which appear only once.

The receptor was isolated from a human donor with multiple sclerosis. The sequenced material came from CD8+ T cells from PBMCs. The chain is built from TRBV20-1 and TRBJ1-1; 9 bases map to TRBD1. The CDR3 reads CSASGGDRATEAFF. The CDR3 DNA reads as TGCAGTGCTAGTGGAGGGGACAGGGCCACTGAAGCTTTCTTT.